A single sample gave rise to the 18 T cell receptor beta chains below, sequenced in a study of shared clonotypes between healthy human individuals. The data were produced by immunoSEQ multiplex PCR, yet TCRdb's version contains in-frame clones alone and is incomplete. The table has about 680,000 clones, 92% seen once. Terminally differentiated effector memory CD45RA+ cells were excluded from the naive CD8 cells, which were CD45RO-negative and positively selected for CCR7. The sequencing input was naive CD8+ T cells sorted from blood. These receptors originate from a man between 25 and 39 years old in good health.

The chain recombines TRBV7-6 with TRBJ2-7; 10 bases map to TRBD2. After removal of 4 bases from V and 2 bases from J, the junction contained 8 bases not matched to a gene. This CDR3 contains 16 residues. Germline V CDR1 and CDR2: SGHVS, FNYEAQ. The CDR3 coding sequence is TGTGCCAGCAGCTCGGGACCGGGACTAGCGCCCTACGAGCAGTACTTC. This encodes CASSSGPGLAPYEQYF.

The gene calls are TRBV7-6 and TRBJ2-1, with 11 bases that match TRBD2. Germline lookup yields CDR1 SGHVS and CDR2 FNYEAQ. CDR3 length: 18 amino acids. V was clipped by 5 bases and J by 0 bases; unmatched bases: 9. CDR3 bases: TGTGCCAGCAGCCTCGGGACTAGCGGCACGAGCTCCTACAATGAGCAGTTCTTC. It translates to CASSLGTSGTSSYNEQFF. Complete variable domain (other parts from reference TRBV7-6 and TRBJ2-1): GAGVSQSPRYKVTKRGQDVALRCDPISGHVSLYWYRQALGQGPEFLTYFNYEAQQDKSGLPNDRFSAERPEGSISTLTIQRTEQRDSAMYRCASSLGTSGTSSYNEQFFGPGTRLTVL.

V is TRBV6-1 and J is TRBJ1-2; D uncertain. CDR3 length: 16 residues. The ends were cut back, 2 bases at V and 1 base at J, with 14 bases in the middle. From germline, CDR1 is MNHNS and CDR2 SASEGT. CDR3 coding DNA: TGTGCCAGCAGTGAACGTAGTTTCCAGAGTAACTATGGCTACACCTTC. This gives the protein CASSERSFQSNYGYTF.

This chain joins TRBV29-1 and TRBJ2-5; TRBD2 is a possible D gene (5 bases). V was pared by 2 bases and J by 3 bases, with 7 bases between. Germline assignment: CDR1 SQVTM and CDR2 ANQGSEA. The CDR3 spans 12 residues. The CDR3 protein is CSVESREETQYF. The CDR3 DNA reads as TGCAGCGTTGAATCGCGGGAAGAGACCCAGTACTTC.

The genes are TRBV6-6 and TRBJ2-7; the D gene is possibly TRBD2 (6 bases). V lost 7 bases and J 1 base, leaving 20 bases between the germline ends. CDR3 length: 16 residues. Germline V gene lookup returns CDR1 MNHNY and CDR2 SVGAGI (reference sequence). The CDR3 nucleotides are TGTGCCAGCACCGGACGCCCGGGAGTAGGTTCCTACGAGCAGTACTTC. It codes for CASTGRPGVGSYEQYF.

The chain couples TRBV2 to TRBJ2-7, with 9 bases lining up with TRBD1. The CDR3 covers 16 residues. After removal of 8 bases from V and 3 bases from J, the junction contained 14 bases not matched to a gene. Germline CDR1 is SNHLY and CDR2 is FYNNEI. CDR3 DNA: TGTGCCAGCGGGGTCATCCGGGACAGGGATGTCTACGAGCAGTACTTC. Encoded protein: CASGVIRDRDVYEQYF.

The chain recombines TRBV6-1 with TRBJ2-1; D perhaps matches TRBD2 (5 bases). The length of the CDR3 is 13 residues. The germline CDR1 and CDR2 sequences are MNHNS and SASEGT. The V end was cut by 8 bases, the J end by 4 bases, with 12 bases between. DNA of the CDR3: TGTGCCAGCGAGGAGGCCTCTTACAATGAGCAGTTCTTC. This translates into CASEEASYNEQFF.

The chain couples TRBV28 to TRBJ2-1, with a possible D match to TRBD2 (6 bases). Germline V gene sequence: CDR1 MDHEN, CDR2 SYDVKM. The CDR3 length is 16 residues. Deletions cut 6 bases from V and 4 bases from J, with 19 bases between. CDR3: CASSTPGGSGYNEQFF. The CDR3 DNA follows: TGTGCCAGCAGCACCCCTGGGGGGAGCGGGTACAATGAGCAGTTCTTC.

This rearrangement joins TRBV4-3 to TRBJ2-1, with TRBD2 matching 12 bases. CDR3 size: 15 residues. Germline V lookup: CDR1 LGHNA, CDR2 YSLEER. The V and J ends lost 3 bases and 7 bases, in that order; junction bases with no gene match: 4. In DNA, the CDR3 is TGCGCCAGCAGCCACCGGACTAGCGGGATGAATGAGCAGTTCTTC. This gives the protein CASSHRTSGMNEQFF.

The CDR3: CASSLTTSGRQETQYF. CDR3 DNA sequence: TGTGCCAGCAGCTTAACGACTAGCGGGAGGCAAGAGACCCAGTACTTC. V gene TRBV7-3 combines with J gene TRBJ2-5; the match to TRBD2 covers 13 bases. This CDR3 is 16 amino acids long. Germline CDR1 SGHTA, CDR2 FQGTGA. V shed 0 bases, J shed 2 bases, and the junction held 0 bases outside the gene matches.

The V call is TRBV2, the J call TRBJ2-4; 7 bases map to TRBD1. Germline-derived CDR1 and CDR2 are SNHLY and FYNNEI. This CDR3 has 15 amino acids. J lost 3 bases, V lost 5 bases, and 7 bases had no gene match. CDR3 bases: TGTGCCAGCAGTCAGACAGGGTTAGTCAAAAACATTCAGTACTTC. Amino acids: CASSQTGLVKNIQYF.

The gene calls are TRBV5-1 and TRBJ2-1; D possibly matches TRBD1 or TRBD2 (5 bases each). Trimming took 5 bases from V and 9 from J, leaving 15 bases between them. The CDR3 has 13 residues. Germline lookup yields CDR1 SGHRS and CDR2 YFSETQ. The DNA of the CDR3 is TGCGCCAGCAGTTGGGGCTATGAGGGTGAGCAGTTCTTC. Translation gives CASSWGYEGEQFF.

A word on this clone: In the same sample, other DNA sequences code for this CDR3. J is TRBJ2-7 and V is TRBV6-5; D may be TRBD1 or TRBD2 (6 bases each). Per the germline V gene, CDR1 is MNHEY and CDR2 is SVGAGI. The CDR3 extends over 13 amino acids. V shed 8 bases and J shed 4 bases, with 15 bases lying between them. CDR3 loop: CASSPGGSYEQYF. CDR3 coding DNA: TGTGCCAGCTCCCCCGGGGGCTCGTACGAGCAGTACTTC.

V and J are TRBV11-2 and TRBJ2-3, with 10 bases matching TRBD2. There are 18 residues in the CDR3. Looked up from germline, CDR1 is SGHAT and CDR2 is FQNNGV. Germline trimming cut 1 base from V and 2 bases from J; bases unmatched to any gene: 9. CDR3 bases: TGTGCCAGCAGCTTAGCTGCTAGCGGGAGACTTTTCACAGATACGCAGTATTTT. This codes for CASSLAASGRLFTDTQYF.

About this clone: The same CDR3 arises from other DNA sequences in this sample as well. The chain recombines TRBV27 with TRBJ1-1, with 8 bases lining up with TRBD1. The CDR3 contains 14 residues. CDR1 is MNHEY, CDR2 SMNVEV, per germline (reference sequence). V was clipped by 3 bases and J by 0 bases; unmatched bases: 0. The chain's CDR3 is CASSLTGVNTEAFF. The CDR3, as DNA: TGTGCCAGCAGTTTGACAGGGGTGAACACTGAAGCTTTCTTT.

V and J are TRBV7-6 and TRBJ2-3; TRBD2 matches at 9 bases. Germline CDR1 and CDR2: SGHVS and FNYEAQ. V was pared by 2 bases and J by 4 bases, with 10 bases of the junction left unmatched. The CDR3 covers 17 residues. CDR3 bases: TGTGCCAGCAGCTTACTGTCTAGCGGGATCGGCGCAGATACGCAGTATTTT. It specifies CASSLLSSGIGADTQYF.

This chain joins TRBV7-9 and TRBJ2-3; 9 nucleotides match TRBD2. V gave up 5 bases and J gave up 10 bases; unmatched junction bases: 16. CDR3 size: 16 residues. Germline V gene sequence: CDR1 SEHNR, CDR2 FQNEAQ (reference sequence). Here the CDR3 reads CASSLPTSGNTAPQYF. DNA of the CDR3: TGTGCCAGCAGCCTCCCGACTAGCGGAAACACAGCGCCGCAGTATTTT.

The sample holds one count of this clone. The genes are TRBV27 and TRBJ1-1; D is ambiguous. This CDR3 contains 14 residues. CDR1 MNHEY and CDR2 SMNVEV come from the germline V gene (reference sequence). Trimming removed 3 bases from V and 4 bases from J, with 12 bases in between. This CDR3 reads CASSLAGFSTEAFF. The CDR3 DNA reads TGTGCCAGCAGTTTGGCGGGGTTCAGCACTGAAGCTTTCTTT.